A selection of T cell receptor beta chains follows, all from one sample in a study of T cell repertoires in cytomegalovirus infection. TCRdb itself ran the reads through MiXCR, one entry per CDR3 protein. The table shows under 300,000 distinct CDR3 sequences, with less than 25% occurring only once. Antigens for these TCRs are unknown. This specimen was cultured PBMCs, taken from culture after CMV antigen stimulation. The source is a human donor in good health (CMV status not recorded). Some clones in this sample may be carry-over from other donors' samples. Each CDR3 is given without its conserved first and last residue. Fields, in order: V gene, J gene, CDR3 protein.

V gene: TRBV7-4; J gene: TRBJ2-3; CDR3 protein: ASSPHSSNSGASTDTQY
V gene: TRBV7-9; J gene: TRBJ1-5; CDR3 protein: ASSLGGAESNQPQH
V gene: TRBV7-2; J gene: TRBJ2-7; CDR3 protein: ASSLRHYEQY
V gene: TRBV11-1; J gene: TRBJ1-1; CDR3 protein: ASSLNGDITEAF
V gene: TRBV18; J gene: TRBJ2-3; CDR3 protein: ASSPNVATGGMDTQY
V gene: TRBV30; J gene: TRBJ2-1; CDR3 protein: AWSGTSGYYNEQF
V gene: TRBV7-9; J gene: TRBJ2-2; CDR3 protein: ASSLGQFNTGELF
V gene: TRBV12-3/TRBV12-4; J gene: TRBJ1-1; CDR3 protein: ASSGEPGPWADTEAF
V gene: TRBV24-1; J gene: TRBJ2-1; CDR3 protein: ATSDFGLAGNEQF
V gene: TRBV7-2; J gene: TRBJ2-3; CDR3 protein: ASSTNPLGTGRTDTQY
V gene: TRBV9; J gene: TRBJ2-1; CDR3 protein: ASSVAPGGYSSYNEQF
V gene: TRBV10-3; J gene: TRBJ1-5; CDR3 protein: ATATGNQPQH
V gene: TRBV28; J gene: TRBJ2-5; CDR3 protein: ASSLNGPPYPSETQY
V gene: TRBV29-1; J gene: TRBJ1-1; CDR3 protein: SVDRGRGLNTEAF
V gene: TRBV7-2; J gene: TRBJ1-2; CDR3 protein: ASSLAAGDYGYT
V gene: TRBV6-8; J gene: TRBJ1-1; CDR3 protein: ASNTGNTEAF
V gene: TRBV4-1; J gene: TRBJ2-7; CDR3 protein: ASSRNRDSNYEQY
V gene: TRBV11-1; J gene: TRBJ1-1; CDR3 protein: ASSLTGGANTEAF
V gene: TRBV7-6; J gene: TRBJ1-1; CDR3 protein: ASSLGRRTEAF
V gene: TRBV10-3; J gene: TRBJ2-5; CDR3 protein: AISERTGMRETQY
V gene: TRBV12-3/TRBV12-4; J gene: TRBJ1-2; CDR3 protein: ASSLIFPGGAYGYT
V gene: TRBV20-1; J gene: TRBJ2-1; CDR3 protein: SARMGGNEQF
V gene: TRBV10-3; J gene: TRBJ2-3; CDR3 protein: AISEPPEGSPDTQY
V gene: TRBV11-2; J gene: TRBJ2-3; CDR3 protein: ASSLDGATTDTQY
V gene: TRBV27; J gene: TRBJ1-6; CDR3 protein: ASSRRTGPGSYNSPLH
V gene: TRBV4-1; J gene: TRBJ2-3; CDR3 protein: ASSQEASGTGTDTQY
V gene: TRBV7-2; J gene: TRBJ2-5; CDR3 protein: ASSLGSRGLQETQY
V gene: TRBV7-8; J gene: TRBJ1-2; CDR3 protein: ASSPPTGTYGYT
V gene: TRBV7-2; J gene: TRBJ2-1; CDR3 protein: ASSLGLAGVYNEQF
V gene: TRBV19; J gene: TRBJ2-5; CDR3 protein: ASSKGFKETQY
V gene: TRBV7-9; J gene: TRBJ2-7; CDR3 protein: ASSPLRAQSYEQY
V gene: TRBV4-3; J gene: TRBJ2-5; CDR3 protein: ASSQGTGYQETQY
V gene: TRBV7-8; J gene: TRBJ1-1; CDR3 protein: ASSSGGTGYTEAF
V gene: TRBV7-2; J gene: TRBJ1-2; CDR3 protein: ASQGGNYGYT
V gene: TRBV2; J gene: TRBJ1-5; CDR3 protein: SSSLYRGNSNQPQH
V gene: TRBV28; J gene: TRBJ2-3; CDR3 protein: ASSGGQGWADTQY
V gene: TRBV28; J gene: TRBJ2-3; CDR3 protein: ASSGRDRGSDTQY
V gene: TRBV19; J gene: TRBJ1-3; CDR3 protein: ASTRTGSGNTIY
V gene: TRBV28; J gene: TRBJ1-5; CDR3 protein: ASSFWKRSSNQPQH
V gene: TRBV6-5; J gene: TRBJ2-5; CDR3 protein: ASFTGGVETQY
V gene: TRBV6-6; J gene: TRBJ1-5; CDR3 protein: ASSPGTGINQPQH
V gene: TRBV5-6; J gene: TRBJ2-1; CDR3 protein: ASSADSHEQF
V gene: TRBV7-2; J gene: TRBJ2-7; CDR3 protein: ASSATSGDYEQY
V gene: TRBV5-4; J gene: TRBJ2-1; CDR3 protein: ASSFPFGGGTYNEQF
V gene: TRBV11-3; J gene: TRBJ2-3; CDR3 protein: ASSLVGTRH
V gene: TRBV7-6; J gene: TRBJ2-1; CDR3 protein: ASSLGLGGNEQF
V gene: TRBV12-3/TRBV12-4; J gene: TRBJ2-5; CDR3 protein: ASSHRVLAGGEETQY